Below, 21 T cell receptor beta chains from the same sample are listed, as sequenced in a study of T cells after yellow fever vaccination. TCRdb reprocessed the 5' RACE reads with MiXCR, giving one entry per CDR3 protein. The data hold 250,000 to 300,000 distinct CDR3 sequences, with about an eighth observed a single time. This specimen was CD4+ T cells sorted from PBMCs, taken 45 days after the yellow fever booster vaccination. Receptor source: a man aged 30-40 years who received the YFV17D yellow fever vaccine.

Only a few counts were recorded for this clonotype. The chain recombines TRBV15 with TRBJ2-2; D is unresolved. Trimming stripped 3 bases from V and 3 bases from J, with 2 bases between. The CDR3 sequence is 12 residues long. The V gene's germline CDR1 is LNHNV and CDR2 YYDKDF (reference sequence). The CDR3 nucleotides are TGTGCCACCAGCAGGGACACCGGGGAGCTGTTTTTT. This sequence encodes CATSRDTGELFF. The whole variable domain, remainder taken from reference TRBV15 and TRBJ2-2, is DAMVIQNPRYQVTQFGKPVTLSCSQTLNHNVMYWYQQKSSQAPKLLFHYYDKDFNNEADTPDNFQSRRPNTSFCFLDIRSPGLGDTAMYLCATSRDTGELFFGEGSRLTVL.

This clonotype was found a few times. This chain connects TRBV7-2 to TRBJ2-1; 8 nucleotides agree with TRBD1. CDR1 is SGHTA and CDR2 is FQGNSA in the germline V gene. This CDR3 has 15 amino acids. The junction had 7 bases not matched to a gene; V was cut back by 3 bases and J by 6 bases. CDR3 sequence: CASSFHRGNVNEQFF. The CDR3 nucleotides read TGTGCCAGCAGCTTTCACAGGGGGAACGTCAATGAGCAGTTCTTC. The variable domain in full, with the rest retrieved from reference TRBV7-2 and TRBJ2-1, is GAGVSQSPSNKVTEKGKDVELRCDPISGHTALYWYRQSLGQGLEFLIYFQGNSAPDKSGLPSDRFSAERTGGSVSTLTIQRTQQEDSAVYLCASSFHRGNVNEQFFGPGTRLTVL.

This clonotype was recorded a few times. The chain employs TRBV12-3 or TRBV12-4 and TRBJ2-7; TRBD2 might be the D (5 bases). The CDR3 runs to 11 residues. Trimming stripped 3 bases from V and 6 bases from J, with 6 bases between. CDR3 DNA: TGTGCCAGCAGTTTGGGGAGCGAGCAGTACTTC. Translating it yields CASSLGSEQYF.

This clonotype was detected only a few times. CDR3 loop: CASSAMVGISYEQYF. CDR3 bases: TGTGCCAGCAGCGCGATGGTGGGGATTTCCTACGAGCAGTACTTC. This chain links TRBV3-1 with TRBJ2-7, with unresolved D. Germline V gene sequence: CDR1 LGHDT, CDR2 YNNKEL (reference sequence). CDR3 size: 15 residues. V dropped 5 bases and J dropped 1 base, with 15 bases sitting between them.

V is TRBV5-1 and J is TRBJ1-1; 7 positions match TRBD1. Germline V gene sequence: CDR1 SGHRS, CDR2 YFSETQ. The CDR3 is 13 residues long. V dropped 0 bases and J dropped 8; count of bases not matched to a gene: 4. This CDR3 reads CASSLESGGEAFF. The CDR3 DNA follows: TGCGCCAGCAGCTTGGAATCAGGGGGAGAAGCTTTCTTT.

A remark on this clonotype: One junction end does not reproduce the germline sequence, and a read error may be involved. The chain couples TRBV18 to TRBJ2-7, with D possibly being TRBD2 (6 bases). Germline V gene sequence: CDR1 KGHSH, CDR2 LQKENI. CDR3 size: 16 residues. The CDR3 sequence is CPSSPSREGLPYEQYF. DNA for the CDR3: TGTCCCAGCTCACCATCGCGGGAAGGACTACCCTACGAGCAGTACTTC.

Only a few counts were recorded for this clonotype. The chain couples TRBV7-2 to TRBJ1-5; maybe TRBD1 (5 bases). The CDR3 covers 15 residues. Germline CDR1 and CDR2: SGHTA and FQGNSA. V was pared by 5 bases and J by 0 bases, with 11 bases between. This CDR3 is CASSLTQGSNQPQHF. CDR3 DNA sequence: TGTGCCAGCAGCCTCACGCAGGGTAGCAATCAGCCCCAGCATTTT.

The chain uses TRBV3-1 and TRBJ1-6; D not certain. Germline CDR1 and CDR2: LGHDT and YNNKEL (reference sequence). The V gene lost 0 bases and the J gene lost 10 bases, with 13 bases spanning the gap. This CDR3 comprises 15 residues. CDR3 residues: CASSQDTGFSSPLHF. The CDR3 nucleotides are TGTGCCAGCAGCCAAGATACGGGATTTAGCTCACCCCTCCACTTT.

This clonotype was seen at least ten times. In DNA form, the CDR3 reads TGTGCCAGCAGCCTCAAAAGGGAGAAGTCCTACGAGCAGTACTTC. It specifies CASSLKREKSYEQYF. V and J are TRBV7-2 and TRBJ2-7, with D possibly TRBD2 on 5 matching bases. Trimming left V 5 bases short and J 1 base short, with 15 bases between. The CDR3 length is 15 residues. CDR1 and CDR2 from the germline V gene are SGHTA and FQGNSA.

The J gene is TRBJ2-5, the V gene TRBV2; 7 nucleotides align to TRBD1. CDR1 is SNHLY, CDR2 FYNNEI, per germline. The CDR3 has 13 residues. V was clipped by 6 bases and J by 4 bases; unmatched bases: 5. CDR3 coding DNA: TGTGCCAGCAGGACAGGGCCCGGAGAGACCCAGTACTTC. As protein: CASRTGPGETQYF.

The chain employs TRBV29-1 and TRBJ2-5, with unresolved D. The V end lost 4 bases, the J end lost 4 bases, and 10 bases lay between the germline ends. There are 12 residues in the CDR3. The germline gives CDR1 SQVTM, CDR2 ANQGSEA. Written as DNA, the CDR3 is TGCAGCGTTGTGTTACAGAGAGAGACCCAGTACTTC. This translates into CSVVLQRETQYF.

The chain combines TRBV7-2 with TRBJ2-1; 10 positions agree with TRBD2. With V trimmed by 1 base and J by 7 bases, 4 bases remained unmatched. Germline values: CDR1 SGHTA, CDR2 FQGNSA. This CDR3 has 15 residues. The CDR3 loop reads CASSLGGLADNEQFF. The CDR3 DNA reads TGTGCCAGCAGCTTAGGTGGACTAGCGGATAATGAGCAGTTCTTC.

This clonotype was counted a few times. CDR3 in DNA: TGTGCCAGCAGTCGCGACAGGGGGCACAACGAGCAGTACTTC. It translates to CASSRDRGHNEQYF. The rearrangement links TRBV27 to TRBJ2-7, with 10 bases lining up with TRBD1. CDR3 length: 14 residues. Germline V CDR1 and CDR2: MNHEY, SMNVEV (reference sequence). V dropped 5 bases and J dropped 5; count of bases not matched to a gene: 6.

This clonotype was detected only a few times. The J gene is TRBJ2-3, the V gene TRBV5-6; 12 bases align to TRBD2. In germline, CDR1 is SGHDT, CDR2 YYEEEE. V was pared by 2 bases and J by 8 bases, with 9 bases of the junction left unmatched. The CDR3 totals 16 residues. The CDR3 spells CASSLLTSGSFGTQYF. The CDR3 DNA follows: TGTGCCAGCAGCTTATTGACTAGCGGGAGTTTCGGTACGCAGTATTTT. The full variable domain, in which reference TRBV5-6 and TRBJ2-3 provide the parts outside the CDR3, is DAGVTQSPTHLIKTRGQQVTLRCSPKSGHDTVSWYQQALGQGPQFIFQYYEEEERQRGNFPDRFSGHQFPNYSSELNVNALLLGDSALYLCASSLLTSGSFGTQYFGPGTRLTVL.

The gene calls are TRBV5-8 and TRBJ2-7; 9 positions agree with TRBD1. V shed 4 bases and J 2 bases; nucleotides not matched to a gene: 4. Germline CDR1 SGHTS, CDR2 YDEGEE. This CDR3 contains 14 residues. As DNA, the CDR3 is TGTGCCAGCAGCCGGCGACAGGGGGCCTACGAGCAGTACTTC. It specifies CASSRRQGAYEQYF.

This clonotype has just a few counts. CDR3 bases: TGTGCCAGCAGCTTAGCAGCCGCGGGACTGTGGGAGACCCAGTACTTC. It specifies CASSLAAAGLWETQYF. The chain employs TRBV7-2 and TRBJ2-5, with D possibly matching TRBD2 (6 bases). The germline V gene has CDR1 SGHTA and CDR2 FQGNSA. There are 16 residues in the CDR3. Trimming pared 0 bases from V and 5 bases from J, leaving 16 bases between.

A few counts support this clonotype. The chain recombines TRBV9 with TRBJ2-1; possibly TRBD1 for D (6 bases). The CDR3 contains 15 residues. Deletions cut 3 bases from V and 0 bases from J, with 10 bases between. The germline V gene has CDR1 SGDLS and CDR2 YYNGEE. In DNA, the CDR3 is TGTGCCAGCAGCGCAGGGGTTCCCTCCTACAATGAGCAGTTCTTC. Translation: CASSAGVPSYNEQFF.

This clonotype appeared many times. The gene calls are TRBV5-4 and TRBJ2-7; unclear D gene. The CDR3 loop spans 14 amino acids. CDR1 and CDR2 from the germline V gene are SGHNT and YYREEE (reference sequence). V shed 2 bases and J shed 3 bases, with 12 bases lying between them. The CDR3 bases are TGTGCCAGCAGCTTAGGCCTAGGTGGCTACGAGCAGTACTTC. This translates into CASSLGLGGYEQYF.

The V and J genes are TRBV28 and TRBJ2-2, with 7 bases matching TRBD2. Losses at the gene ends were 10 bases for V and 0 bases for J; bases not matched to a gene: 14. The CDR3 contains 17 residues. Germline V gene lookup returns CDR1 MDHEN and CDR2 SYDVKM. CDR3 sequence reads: CAMGPRRLAANTGELFF. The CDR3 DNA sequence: TGTGCCATGGGCCCTCGGCGCCTAGCGGCGAACACCGGGGAGCTGTTTTTT. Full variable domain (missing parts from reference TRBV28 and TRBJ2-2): DVKVTQSSRYLVKRTGEKVFLECVQDMDHENMFWYRQDPGLGLRLIYFSYDVKMKEKGDIPEGYSVSREKKERFSLILESASTNQTSMYLCAMGPRRLAANTGELFFGEGSRLTVL.

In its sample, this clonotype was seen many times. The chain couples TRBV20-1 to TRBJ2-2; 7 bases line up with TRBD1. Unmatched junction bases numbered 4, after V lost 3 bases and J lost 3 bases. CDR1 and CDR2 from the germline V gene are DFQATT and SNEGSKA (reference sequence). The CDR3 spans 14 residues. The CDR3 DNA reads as TGCAGTGCTAGTGGGGACAGAGACACCGGGGAGCTGTTTTTT. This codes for CSASGDRDTGELFF.

CDR3 amino acids: CASTPTGANVLTF. The CDR3 coding sequence is TGTGCCAGCACCCCGACTGGGGCCAACGTCCTGACTTTC. The chain uses TRBV12-3 or TRBV12-4 and TRBJ2-6; D is unresolved. Trimming removed 7 bases at V and 2 bases at J, with 6 bases between. The length of the CDR3 is 13 residues.